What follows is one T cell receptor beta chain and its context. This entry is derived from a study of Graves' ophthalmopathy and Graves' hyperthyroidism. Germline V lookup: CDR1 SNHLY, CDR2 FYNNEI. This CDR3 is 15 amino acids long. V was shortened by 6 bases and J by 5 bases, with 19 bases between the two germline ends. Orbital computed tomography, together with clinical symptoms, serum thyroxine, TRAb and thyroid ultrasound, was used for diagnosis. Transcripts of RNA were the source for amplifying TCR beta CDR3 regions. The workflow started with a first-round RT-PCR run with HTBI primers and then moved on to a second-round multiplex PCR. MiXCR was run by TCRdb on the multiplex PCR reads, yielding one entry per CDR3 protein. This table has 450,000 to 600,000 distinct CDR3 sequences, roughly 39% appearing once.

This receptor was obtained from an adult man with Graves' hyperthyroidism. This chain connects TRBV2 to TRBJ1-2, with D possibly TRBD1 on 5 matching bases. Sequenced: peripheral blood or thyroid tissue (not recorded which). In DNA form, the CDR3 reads TGTGCCAGCAGCCCCCCCCAGACAGAACTGTATGGCTACACCTTC. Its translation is CASSPPQTELYGYTF.